One sample yielded the 29 T cell receptor beta chains listed below, sequenced in a study of PD-1 blockade in classical Hodgkin lymphoma. Clones were sequenced by immunoSEQ multiplex PCR, and TCRdb holds only the in-frame ones, with some missing. The sample has 29,000 or so clones; 70% to 75% are singletons. Each of the patients experienced relapse following autologous stem cell transplantation, and their brentuximab vedotin exposure differed. The sample was peripheral blood mononuclear cells (PBMCs), taken before the second cycle of nivolumab. All receptors come from a human donor with classical Hodgkin lymphoma.

The V and J genes are TRBV19 and TRBJ2-1; 7 positions agree with TRBD1. The ends lost 5 bases at V and 4 bases at J; junction bases unmatched: 5. The CDR3 runs 14 residues. Germline CDR1 LNHDA, CDR2 SQIVND (reference sequence). CDR3 sequence: CASSSGTVYNEQFF. The DNA of the CDR3 is TGTGCCAGTAGTTCCGGGACAGTATACAATGAGCAGTTCTTC. Based on the CDR3 plus reference TRBV19 and TRBJ2-1, the full variable domain is DGGITQSPKYLFRKEGQNVTLSCEQNLNHDAMYWYRQDPGQGLRLIYYSQIVNDFQKGDIAEGYSVSREKKESFPLTVTSAQKNPTAFYLCASSSGTVYNEQFFGPGTRLTVL.

The rearrangement joins TRBV11-2 to TRBJ2-3; D is unresolved. This CDR3 contains 13 residues. V dropped 2 bases and J dropped 1 base, with 4 bases sitting between them. Looked up from germline, CDR1 is SGHAT and CDR2 is FQNNGV. DNA of the CDR3: TGTGCCAGCAGCTTACTCGGCACAGATACGCAGTATTTT. Amino acids: CASSLLGTDTQYF.

The rearrangement links TRBV5-5 to TRBJ1-1; D unresolved. CDR1 and CDR2 from the germline V gene are SGHKS and YYEKEE (reference sequence). Trimming stripped 2 bases from V and 5 bases from J, with 13 bases between. This CDR3 has 14 amino acids. Here the CDR3 DNA reads TGTGCCAGCAGCTTTTCCCCCGAGATAACTGAAGCTTTCTTT. This encodes CASSFSPEITEAFF.

The chain carries TRBV6-6 and TRBJ1-1, with 8 bases identical to TRBD1. Germline V gene sequence: CDR1 MNHNY, CDR2 SVGAGI (reference sequence). The length of the CDR3 is 15 residues. Trimming removed 6 bases from V and 6 bases from J; junction bases left unmatched: 12. CDR3 residues: CASSRTGQGFPEAFF. The CDR3 DNA is TGTGCCAGCAGCCGGACCGGACAGGGTTTCCCTGAAGCTTTCTTT.

The V call is TRBV19, the J call TRBJ1-2; no clear D gene. Trimming took off 4 bases at V and 4 bases at J, with 13 bases between the two ends. Looked up from germline, CDR1 is LNHDA and CDR2 is SQIVND (reference sequence). This CDR3 region has 14 residues. The CDR3 here is CASSTRTVVYGYTF. The CDR3 DNA follows: TGTGCCAGTAGTACCCGGACCGTCGTCTATGGCTACACCTTC.

The rearrangement joins TRBV2 to TRBJ1-4, with a tentative D call TRBD1 (5 bases). The CDR3 contains 13 residues. CDR1 SNHLY and CDR2 FYNNEI come from the germline V gene. V lost 11 bases and J 5 bases, leaving 15 bases between the germline ends. CDR3 sequence reads: CAGQTGGNEKLFF. Here the CDR3 DNA reads TGTGCCGGCCAAACGGGGGGGAATGAAAAACTGTTTTTT.

The rearrangement links TRBV19 to TRBJ1-6; D remains unclear. The germline V gene encodes CDR1 LNHDA and CDR2 SQIVND (reference sequence). This CDR3 region has 14 residues. V was clipped by 0 bases and J by 10 bases, with 10 bases between them. This CDR3 reads CASSIDFGGSPLHF. In DNA, the CDR3 is TGTGCCAGTAGTATAGACTTTGGCGGGTCACCCCTCCACTTT.

This clone has a single count. Other DNA sequences within the sample encode an identical CDR3. The CDR3 bases are TGTGCCAGCAGTCCACGGCAAAGGGTGACGAACGAGCAGTACTTC. Encoded protein: CASSPRQRVTNEQYF. The V gene is TRBV7-9, the J gene TRBJ2-7; D remains ambiguous. There are 15 residues in the CDR3. Deletions cut 6 bases from V and 5 bases from J, with 20 bases between. Germline-derived CDR1 and CDR2 are SEHNR and FQNEAQ (reference sequence).

The V and J genes are TRBV19 and TRBJ1-1; 8 bases are shared with TRBD1. The junction had 6 bases not matched to a gene; V was cut back by 5 bases and J by 1 base. The germline V gene has CDR1 LNHDA and CDR2 SQIVND (reference sequence). There are 15 residues in the CDR3. CDR3 protein: CASSPPGQGNTEAFF. DNA of the CDR3: TGTGCCAGTAGTCCACCAGGACAGGGGAACACTGAAGCTTTCTTT.

J is TRBJ2-5 and V is TRBV4-2; 12 nucleotides match TRBD2. The germline V gene has CDR1 LGHNA and CDR2 YNFKEQ. This CDR3 is 19 amino acids long. The V segment lost 0 bases and the J segment 2 bases; nucleotides outside the gene matches: 10. The CDR3 reads CASSQDLAGGLGAQETQYF. The CDR3 nucleotides are TGTGCCAGCAGCCAAGATCTAGCGGGGGGGCTGGGGGCTCAAGAGACCCAGTACTTC.

The gene calls are TRBV19 and TRBJ1-2, with D unresolved. Germline values: CDR1 LNHDA, CDR2 SQIVND (reference sequence). Trimming removed 8 bases from V and 4 bases from J, with 17 bases in between. The CDR3 has 14 amino acids. In DNA form, the CDR3 reads TGTGCCAGTTCCCTCTCGACGCAGGCCTATGGCTACACCTTC. Translated, it gives CASSLSTQAYGYTF.

The genes are TRBV9 and TRBJ2-7; TRBD1 agrees at 8 bases. Unmatched junction bases numbered 6, after V lost 3 bases and J lost 7 bases. Germline CDR1 SGDLS, CDR2 YYNGEE. This CDR3 contains 13 residues. The CDR3 loop reads CASSDPRGPEQYF. In nucleotides, the CDR3 is TGTGCCAGCAGCGACCCCAGGGGGCCTGAGCAGTACTTC.

The chain employs TRBV6-6 and TRBJ1-1; D unclear. This CDR3 comprises 11 residues. In germline, CDR1 is MNHNY, CDR2 SVGAGI (reference sequence). Trimming left V 5 bases short and J 7 bases short, with 8 bases between. The CDR3 spells CASSPLLEAFF. The CDR3 DNA reads as TGTGCCAGCAGTCCCCTTCTTGAAGCTTTCTTT.

By share, this clone counts as medium-sized. This chain uses TRBV6-1 with TRBJ1-6; a possible D gene is TRBD1 (6 bases). CDR1 and CDR2 from the germline V gene are MNHNS and SASEGT. V lost 7 bases, J lost 4 bases, and 14 bases lay in between. CDR3 length: 15 amino acids. The CDR3 region is CASTPRGQYNSPLHF. In DNA form, the CDR3 reads TGTGCCAGCACCCCCAGAGGACAGTATAATTCACCCCTCCACTTT.

The rearrangement joins TRBV28 to TRBJ1-6, with D possibly TRBD1 on 5 matching bases. The CDR3 contains 14 residues. The germline gives CDR1 MDHEN, CDR2 SYDVKM. Trimming cost V 6 bases and J 7 bases, with 13 bases left between them. CDR3 sequence reads: CASSLRQSNSPLHF. In DNA, the CDR3 is TGTGCCAGCAGCTTACGACAGTCCAATTCACCCCTCCACTTT.

The chain links TRBV7-3 to TRBJ1-1, with D maybe TRBD1 (5 bases). This CDR3 comprises 13 residues. Per germline, CDR1 SGHTA and CDR2 FQGTGA. V was shortened by 2 bases and J by 4 bases, with 8 bases between the two germline ends. Here the CDR3 DNA reads TGTGCCAGCAGCTTATCAGGGTTCACTGAAGCTTTCTTT. Protein sequence: CASSLSGFTEAFF.

V gene TRBV7-9 combines with J gene TRBJ1-2, with TRBD1 identical over 10 bases. Trimming at V came to 5 bases and at J to 3 bases, leaving 6 bases not matched to a gene. This CDR3 contains 15 residues. Looked up from germline, CDR1 is SEHNR and CDR2 is FQNEAQ (reference sequence). CDR3 in DNA: TGTGCCAGCAGCCCCCTGACAGGGGGCCACTATGGCTACACCTTC. It is translated as CASSPLTGGHYGYTF.

This clone appeared once. This rearrangement joins TRBV2 to TRBJ2-2; a possible D gene is TRBD2 (5 bases). CDR1 is SNHLY, CDR2 FYNNEI, per germline. The V gene lost 7 bases and the J gene lost 5 bases, with 14 bases spanning the gap. The CDR3 runs to 14 residues. The CDR3 loop reads CASTLLVVTGELFF. CDR3 nucleotides: TGTGCCAGCACCTTACTAGTGGTTACCGGGGAGCTGTTTTTT. Supplemented by reference TRBV2 and TRBJ2-2, the full variable domain reads EPEVTQTPSHQVTQMGQEVILRCVPISNHLYFYWYRQILGQKVEFLVSFYNNEISEKSEIFDDQFSVERPDGSNFTLKIRSTKLEDSAMYFCASTLLVVTGELFFGEGSRLTVL.

Only a few counts were recorded for this clone. This rearrangement joins TRBV15 to TRBJ1-5; 9 nucleotides align to TRBD1. The trim removed 7 bases at V and 6 bases at J, leaving 10 bases unmatched. Germline V gene lookup returns CDR1 LNHNV and CDR2 YYDKDF (reference sequence). This CDR3 contains 15 residues. The CDR3 nucleotides are TGTGCCACCACACGGGACAGGGATCCGGGTCAGCCCCAGCATTTT. Protein: CATTRDRDPGQPQHF.

The V and J genes are TRBV6-1 and TRBJ2-1; D ambiguous. Looked up from germline, CDR1 is MNHNS and CDR2 is SASEGT. The CDR3 runs to 11 residues. V was clipped by 9 bases and J by 10 bases, with 13 bases between them. The CDR3 loop is CASSRQLEQFF. The CDR3 region has the DNA TGTGCCAGTAGTCGGCAGTTAGAGCAGTTCTTC.

The chain employs TRBV9 and TRBJ2-1; 8 bases line up with TRBD1. CDR3 length: 18 residues. The J segment lost 3 bases and the V segment lost 4 bases, leaving 15 bases of the junction unmatched. The V gene's germline CDR1 is SGDLS and CDR2 YYNGEE. CDR3: CASSLTVWQGAGYNEQFF. CDR3 nucleotides: TGTGCCAGCAGCCTCACGGTATGGCAGGGGGCGGGCTACAATGAGCAGTTCTTC.

This rearrangement joins TRBV7-9 to TRBJ2-3, with 7 bases aligning to TRBD1. Trimming took 6 bases from V and 3 from J; bases not matched to a gene: 9. This CDR3 is 15 amino acids long. CDR1 is SEHNR and CDR2 is FQNEAQ in the germline V gene (reference sequence). The CDR3 nucleotides read TGTGCCAGCAGTAAAACGACAGGGAGAACAGATACGCAGTATTTT. Protein sequence: CASSKTTGRTDTQYF.

This clone turned up a few times. The V gene is TRBV10-1, the J gene TRBJ2-1; no clear D gene. The CDR3 has 14 amino acids. Germline V gene lookup returns CDR1 WNHNN and CDR2 SYGVQD (reference sequence). V was cut by 9 bases and J by 8 bases, with 20 bases left in between. The CDR3 sequence: CASFQTNSNDEQFF. In DNA form, the CDR3 reads TGCGCCAGTTTCCAAACGAACTCCAACGATGAGCAGTTCTTC.

The chain joins TRBV10-3 to TRBJ2-2, with TRBD1 matching 9 bases. V shed 5 bases, J shed 4 bases, and the junction held 11 bases outside the gene matches. Germline CDR1 ENHRY, CDR2 SYGVKD. The CDR3 is made up of 17 amino acids. Here the CDR3 reads CAISPGQGLAGTGELFF. In DNA, the CDR3 is TGTGCCATCAGTCCGGGACAGGGTTTGGCGGGCACCGGGGAGCTGTTTTTT.

The chain uses TRBV4-3 and TRBJ2-5; D not resolved. Trimming left V 0 bases short and J 2 bases short, with 7 bases between. This CDR3 contains 14 residues. The germline gives CDR1 LGHNA, CDR2 YSLEER. CDR3 loop: CASSQDPVQETQYF. CDR3 DNA sequence: TGCGCCAGCAGCCAAGATCCCGTACAAGAGACCCAGTACTTC.

Only a few counts were recorded for this clone. The CDR3 loop reads CASKTSWGKDTEAFF. CDR3 nucleotide sequence: TGTGCCAGTAAAACGTCCTGGGGGAAGGACACTGAAGCTTTCTTT. The chain couples TRBV19 to TRBJ1-1; perhaps TRBD1 as D (5 bases). V was pared by 7 bases and J by 3 bases, with 18 bases between. The germline V gene has CDR1 LNHDA and CDR2 SQIVND (reference sequence). The CDR3 contains 15 residues.

This clone came up once. The V call is TRBV6-1, the J call TRBJ2-3, with 9 bases aligning to TRBD2. In germline, CDR1 is MNHNS, CDR2 SASEGT. V dropped 7 bases and J dropped 2; count of bases not matched to a gene: 7. The CDR3 is 15 amino acids. CDR3 residues: CASTRSGGSTDTQYF. The CDR3 bases are TGTGCCAGCACACGAAGCGGGGGGTCCACAGATACGCAGTATTTT.

A few counts support this clone. This chain uses TRBV7-9 with TRBJ1-1; 9 nucleotides align to TRBD1. The CDR3 consists of 14 residues. V dropped 4 bases and J dropped 5; count of bases not matched to a gene: 5. Per germline, CDR1 SEHNR and CDR2 FQNEAQ (reference sequence). The CDR3, as DNA: TGTGCCAGCAGCTATACAGGGGGCGGGACTGAAGCTTTCTTT. As protein: CASSYTGGGTEAFF.

This clone was observed a single time. The genes are TRBV19 and TRBJ1-2; tentative D call: TRBD1 (6 bases). V was shortened by 0 bases and J by 3 bases, with 8 bases between the two germline ends. Germline V lookup: CDR1 LNHDA, CDR2 SQIVND (reference sequence). This CDR3 region has 14 residues. Written as DNA, the CDR3 is TGTGCCAGTAGTATAGAACAGGGTCACTATGGCTACACCTTC. It yields the protein CASSIEQGHYGYTF.